Following are 18 T cell receptor beta chains from one sample sequenced in a study of breast tumors, draining lymph nodes, adjacent tissues. Via MiXCR, TCRdb re-called the multiplex PCR reads, giving one row per CDR3 protein. Among about 180,000 distinct CDR3 sequences listed, roughly a third were seen once. The lymph nodes were axillary draining lymph nodes from breast cancer patients. The specimen was axillary lymph node tissue. The source of these receptors is a female donor with breast cancer. Some clones in this sample may be carry-over from other donors' samples.

This clonotype has at least ten counts. CDR3 DNA: TGCGCCAGCAGTTCCTCCGAGCTAGGAGGGCACGAGCAGTACTTC. As protein: CASSSSELGGHEQYF. This chain joins TRBV5-1 and TRBJ2-7; D possibly corresponds to TRBD2 (6 bases). CDR1 and CDR2 (germline): SGHRS, YFSETQ. The CDR3 totals 15 residues. V was trimmed by 5 bases and J by 5 bases, leaving 20 bases between them.

The J gene is TRBJ2-7, the V gene TRBV29-1; D remains unclear. Germline CDR1 SQVTM, CDR2 ANQGSEA. The length of the CDR3 is 11 residues. The V gene lost 8 bases and the J gene lost 9 bases, with 17 bases spanning the gap. The CDR3 DNA reads as TGCAGCCCCTCTGGCTGGGAAGGGCAGTACTTC. As protein: CSPSGWEGQYF.

In this sample, this clonotype turned up many times. The germline gene is not matched at one end of the junction; a read error may be the cause. V gene TRBV7-7 combines with J gene TRBJ2-3, with D perhaps TRBD2 (5 bases). The CDR3 consists of 12 residues. Germline V CDR1 and CDR2: SSHAT, FNYEAQ (reference sequence). The CDR3 loop reads CASSPGGGTQYF. CDR3 DNA: TGTGCTAGCAGCCCCGGAGGAGGTACGCAGTATTTT.

The chain carries TRBV6-5 and TRBJ2-1; D gene uncertain. The CDR3 sequence is 11 residues long. Per germline, CDR1 MNHEY and CDR2 SVGAGI. Trimming stripped 8 bases from V and 7 bases from J, with 9 bases between. CDR3 in amino acids: CASSEGNEQFF. The CDR3 DNA reads TGTGCCAGCTCTGAAGGTAATGAGCAGTTCTTC.

The J gene is TRBJ2-7, the V gene TRBV20-1; 12 positions agree with TRBD2. Unmatched junction bases numbered 9, after V lost 5 bases and J lost 4 bases. This CDR3 is built from 15 residues. CDR1 DFQATT and CDR2 SNEGSKA come from the germline V gene (reference sequence). The CDR3 sequence is CSAFTGLAGLYEQYF. CDR3 nucleotide sequence: TGCAGTGCTTTCACCGGACTAGCGGGGCTGTACGAGCAGTACTTC.

The chain uses TRBV27 and TRBJ2-3, with D maybe TRBD1 (6 bases). The V and J ends lost 6 bases and 2 bases respectively, with 18 bases between them. CDR1 and CDR2 (germline): MNHEY, SMNVEV (reference sequence). The CDR3 consists of 16 residues. The CDR3 region is CASSLLADSITDTQYF. The CDR3 DNA reads TGTGCCAGCAGCCTCCTCGCGGACAGTATCACAGATACGCAGTATTTT.

In this sample, this clonotype turned up many times. This chain uses TRBV7-6 with TRBJ2-2; the D call may be TRBD1 or TRBD2 (6 bases each). V lost 1 base and J 3 bases, leaving 15 bases between the germline ends. CDR3 length: 17 residues. Germline assignment: CDR1 SGHVS and CDR2 FNYEAQ. CDR3 bases: TGTGCCAGCAGCTTAGTTACGGGGGCGCCACACACCGGGGAGCTGTTTTTT. Its translation: CASSLVTGAPHTGELFF.

The V call is TRBV7-3, the J call TRBJ2-2; TRBD2 agrees at 13 bases. Germline V lookup: CDR1 SGHTA, CDR2 FQGTGA. CDR3 length: 14 residues. Trimming at V came to 6 bases and at J to 9 bases, leaving 4 bases not matched to a gene. The CDR3 region has the DNA TGTGCCAGCAGAACCGGGACTAGCGGGAGGGAGCTGTTTTTT. It yields the protein CASRTGTSGRELFF.

The table lists this clonotype with many counts. V usage is TRBV7-6 and J usage is TRBJ1-6; no reliable D call. CDR3 length: 13 amino acids. In germline, CDR1 is SGHVS, CDR2 FNYEAQ. The ends were cut back, 5 bases at V and 6 bases at J, with 8 bases in the middle. CDR3 coding DNA: TGTGCCAGCAGCCAAAACTCTAATTCACCCCTCCACTTT. This translates into CASSQNSNSPLHF.

Points on this clonotype: A clone one base away is much larger, so this may be a read error. The rearrangement joins TRBV7-9 to TRBJ1-4; no clear D. The CDR3 loop spans 13 amino acids. Trimming left V 11 bases short and J 8 bases short, with 18 bases between. From germline, CDR1 is SEHNR and CDR2 FQNEAQ (reference sequence). The CDR3 sequence is CAVSLIRGEKLFF. CDR3 DNA sequence: TGTGCCGTCAGCTTAATACGGGGAGAAAAACTGTTTTTT.

The chain has TRBV6-5 and TRBJ2-7; 9 nucleotides align to TRBD2. V was pared by 2 bases and J by 6 bases, with 5 bases of the junction left unmatched. There are 14 residues in the CDR3. Germline V gene lookup returns CDR1 MNHEY and CDR2 SVGAGI. The CDR3, as DNA: TGTGCCAGCAGTTACAAAGCGGGAGGTGCCGAGCAGTACTTC. The encoded protein is CASSYKAGGAEQYF.

The chain links TRBV15 to TRBJ2-5; tentative D call: TRBD1 (6 bases). In germline, CDR1 is LNHNV, CDR2 YYDKDF (reference sequence). The CDR3 has 13 residues. Trimming stripped 1 base from V and 5 bases from J, with 8 bases between. As DNA, the CDR3 is TGTGCCACCAGCAGAGGGGGGCCGGAGACCCAGTACTTC. As protein: CATSRGGPETQYF.

V and J are TRBV15 and TRBJ2-7; 8 bases map to TRBD1. Germline assignment: CDR1 LNHNV and CDR2 YYDKDF (reference sequence). This CDR3 region has 16 residues. With V trimmed by 3 bases and J by 1 base, 8 bases remained unmatched. CDR3 in DNA: TGTGCCACCAGCAGCCCCCCCAGGACAGGGTCCTACGAGCAGTACTTC. Protein: CATSSPPRTGSYEQYF.

This clonotype showed up many times. V is TRBV9 and J is TRBJ2-1, with D hard to call. Germline values: CDR1 SGDLS, CDR2 YYNGEE. Trimming cost V 3 bases and J 0 bases, with 4 bases left between them. The CDR3 covers 13 residues. CDR3 DNA sequence: TGTGCCAGCAGCGCAGGCTCCTACAATGAGCAGTTCTTC. Its translation is CASSAGSYNEQFF.

Ten or more counts support this clonotype. V usage is TRBV19 and J usage is TRBJ2-3, with TRBD2 matching over 8 bases. V lost 1 base and J lost 2; bases outside the gene matches: 8. This CDR3 region has 17 residues. Germline CDR1 reads LNHDA; CDR2 reads SQIVND (reference sequence). The CDR3 sequence: CASSIALGSGTTDTQYF. CDR3 nucleotide sequence: TGTGCCAGTAGTATAGCTCTGGGTAGCGGGACCACAGATACGCAGTATTTT.

This chain links TRBV20-1 with TRBJ1-2; a possible D gene is TRBD1 (5 bases). V lost 5 bases and J 8 bases, leaving 18 bases between the germline ends. Germline CDR1 DFQATT, CDR2 SNEGSKA (reference sequence). The CDR3 runs 13 residues. The CDR3 is CSAYRGGKTGYTF. The CDR3 DNA is TGCAGTGCTTATCGGGGGGGTAAGACGGGCTACACCTTC.

In its sample, this clonotype is medium-sized. The gene calls are TRBV7-6 and TRBJ2-7; D might be TRBD1 or TRBD2, each matching 5 bases. Germline CDR1 SGHVS, CDR2 FNYEAQ. The CDR3 totals 12 residues. V lost 0 bases and J lost 6, with 6 bases in between. The CDR3 sequence is CASSLAGTEQYF. CDR3 DNA sequence: TGTGCCAGCAGCTTAGCAGGGACCGAGCAGTACTTC.

Notes on this clonotype: A read error may account for a junction end that differs from germline. The V gene is TRBV7-9, the J gene TRBJ1-2; no clear D gene. The CDR3 loop spans 15 amino acids. Germline CDR1 SEHNR, CDR2 FQNEAQ (reference sequence). The CDR3 loop is CAGSLGSEVNYGYTF. CDR3 DNA: TGTGCCGGCAGCTTAGGTTCAGAGGTTAACTATGGCTACACCTTC.